Described below is a single T cell receptor beta chain sequence and its context. The record originates from a study of cytomegalovirus exposure and HLA in healthy donors. Looked up from germline, CDR1 is MDHEN and CDR2 is SYDVKM. CDR3 length equals 13 residues. With 5 bases removed from V and 2 bases from J, the gap between germline ends came to 10 bases. Amplification used 60 Vbeta primers and 13 Jbeta primers. The method was immunoSEQ multiplex PCR; TCRdb's version includes in-frame clones alone and lacks a portion of them. The sample has some 160,000 clones; about 82% are singletons. Sequenced input: PBMCs. The clonotype comes from a male donor in good health and CMV-seronegative. J is TRBJ2-7 and V is TRBV28; D perhaps matches TRBD2 (5 bases). This CDR3 reads CASSATGTYEQYF. The CDR3 DNA is TGTGCCAGCAGTGCGACGGGGACCTACGAGCAGTACTTC.